A selection of T cell receptor beta chains follows, all from one sample in a study of shared clonotypes between healthy human individuals. Profiling relied on immunoSEQ multiplex PCR, and the TCRdb table lists in-frame clones only, not all of them. The sample contains more than 2 million clones, 85% to 95% of which appear only once. The sample was naive CD8+ T cells sorted from blood. The receptors were sampled from a man aged 18 to 29 in good health. CDR3s include the opening cysteine and the closing phenylalanine or tryptophan. A D gene is named only where the DNA matches it firmly.

cdr3_aa cdr3_nt j_call d_call v_call
CASSLLPSGTYEQYF TGTGCCAGCAGCTTATTACCTAGCGGGACCTACGAGCAGTACTTC TRBJ2-7 TRBD2 TRBV5-8
CASSLVVASSKDTQYF TGCGCCAGCAGCTTGGTCGTGGCTAGCAGTAAGGATACGCAGTATTTT TRBJ2-3 - TRBV5-1
CASSQETGEANQPQHF TGCGCCAGCAGCCAAGAGACGGGGGAGGCGAATCAGCCCCAGCATTTT TRBJ1-5 - TRBV4-1
CASSRTFWEQYF TGTGCCAGCAGCAGGACGTTTTGGGAGCAGTACTTC TRBJ2-7 - TRBV5-8
CASSLHGDSWGLEQYF TGTGCCAGCAGTCTTCACGGGGACAGCTGGGGTCTCGAGCAGTACTTC TRBJ2-7 TRBD1 TRBV5-6
CASSPLPGGQTGELFF TGCGCCAGCAGCCCCCTGCCCGGGGGACAGACCGGGGAGCTGTTTTTT TRBJ2-2 - TRBV4-3
CASSLDNSDTQYF TGCGCCAGCAGCTTGGACAATAGCGATACGCAGTATTTT TRBJ2-3 - TRBV5-1
CASGGGDNYGYTF TGTGCCAGCGGTGGAGGGGATAACTATGGCTACACCTTC TRBJ1-2 - TRBV11-1
CAISGIVAGVEDTQYF TGTGCCATCAGTGGTATAGTAGCGGGAGTTGAAGATACGCAGTATTTT TRBJ2-3 TRBD2 TRBV10-3
CASSTNTEAFF TGTGCCAGCAGCACGAACACTGAAGCTTTCTTT TRBJ1-1 - TRBV6-5